These 10 T cell receptor beta chains were all obtained from the same sample, sequenced in a study of T cell responses to AZD1222 COVID-19 vaccine. The table came from immunoSEQ multiplex PCR; TCRdb's copy has only in-frame clones and leaves some out. The sample holds some 150,000 clones, approximately 90% seen once. The sequences come from peripheral blood, collected 28 days after the second dose of the MenACWY control vaccine. The receptor set was obtained from an adult who received the MenACWY meningococcal vaccine as a control.

The chain recombines TRBV7-9 with TRBJ2-2, with D tentatively TRBD2 (6 bases). Germline values: CDR1 SEHNR, CDR2 FQNEAQ (reference sequence). This CDR3 contains 17 residues. Trimming took off 1 base at V and 0 bases at J, with 12 bases between the two ends. CDR3 DNA: TGTGCCAGCAGCTTAGGGTTCGGGGGTTCGAACACCGGGGAGCTGTTTTTT. Its protein product is CASSLGFGGSNTGELFF.

The chain combines TRBV6-2 or TRBV6-3 with TRBJ1-5, with D hard to call. Germline V gene lookup returns CDR1 MNHEY and CDR2 SVGEGT. The CDR3 length is 12 residues. V gave up 1 base and J gave up 4 bases, with 2 bases separating them. The CDR3 sequence: CASSYWNQPQHF. CDR3 DNA: TGTGCCAGCAGTTACTGGAATCAGCCCCAGCATTTT.

The chain recombines TRBV4-3 with TRBJ2-3; tentatively, D is TRBD2 (5 bases). The germline V gene encodes CDR1 LGHNA and CDR2 YSLEER. V shed 0 bases and J shed 4 bases, with 14 bases lying between them. This CDR3 comprises 16 residues. In DNA form, the CDR3 reads TGCGCCAGCAGCCAAGATCGGAGCGGCCCGGCAGATACGCAGTATTTT. Translating gives CASSQDRSGPADTQYF.

The chain couples TRBV5-6 to TRBJ2-7; the match to TRBD2 covers 10 bases. The trim removed 0 bases at V and 3 bases at J, leaving 3 bases unmatched. This CDR3 contains 15 residues. Germline CDR1 is SGHDT and CDR2 is YYEEEE. The CDR3 is CASSLGLAGGYEQYF. The CDR3 coding sequence is TGTGCCAGCAGCTTGGGACTAGCGGGTGGCTACGAGCAGTACTTC.

The V and J genes are TRBV2 and TRBJ2-7, with a possible D match to TRBD1 (6 bases). There are 16 residues in the CDR3. Looked up from germline, CDR1 is SNHLY and CDR2 is FYNNEI. V was clipped by 1 base and J by 2 bases, with 15 bases between them. CDR3 bases: TGTGCCAGCAGTGAAGACACAGGGTTTTTAGCCTACGAGCAGTACTTC. This translates into CASSEDTGFLAYEQYF.

The chain is built from TRBV6-2 or TRBV6-3 and TRBJ2-7, with a possible D match to TRBD1 (6 bases). CDR3 length: 14 residues. CDR1 MNHEY and CDR2 SVGEGT come from the germline V gene. The V gene lost 2 bases and the J gene lost 2 bases, with 10 bases spanning the gap. The CDR3 loop is CASSYGTLAYEQYF. The CDR3 DNA follows: TGTGCCAGCAGTTACGGGACACTCGCCTACGAGCAGTACTTC.

A word on this clone: An end of the junction does not agree with germline; a read error may underlie this. The genes are TRBV19 and TRBJ1-5; 8 positions match TRBD1. The germline V gene encodes CDR1 LNHDA and CDR2 SQIVND (reference sequence). This CDR3 spans 15 amino acids. CDR3: CVSSRKGQDFQPQHF. CDR3 nucleotides: TGTGTCAGTAGCCGAAAGGGACAGGATTTTCAGCCCCAGCATTTT.

Here the CDR3 reads CAWTTGSNQPQHF. The CDR3 nucleotides are TGTGCCTGGACCACCGGCAGCAATCAGCCCCAGCATTTT. This chain joins TRBV30 and TRBJ1-5; D is uncertain. V was pared by 4 bases and J by 1 base, with 8 bases between. The length of the CDR3 is 13 residues. CDR1 and CDR2 (germline): GTSNPN, SVGIG (reference sequence).

V is TRBV3-1 (or the pseudogene TRBV3-2) and J is TRBJ2-2; D call uncertain. The germline CDR1 and CDR2 sequences are LGHDT and YNNKEL (reference sequence). The length of the CDR3 is 14 residues. The V end lost 3 bases, the J end lost 2 bases, and 7 bases lay between the germline ends. In DNA, the CDR3 is TGTGCCAGCAGCCACGGTGGTAACACCGGGGAGCTGTTTTTT. This gives the protein CASSHGGNTGELFF.

This clone was recorded once. The J gene is TRBJ1-6, the V gene TRBV6-2 or TRBV6-3, with 8 positions matching TRBD1. Losses at the gene ends were 2 bases for V and 10 bases for J; bases not matched to a gene: 4. The germline CDR1 and CDR2 sequences are MNHEY and SVGEGT. The CDR3 sequence is 14 residues long. The CDR3, as DNA: TGTGCCAGCAGTTACCCCGACAGGGGATCACCCCTCCACTTT. Its protein is CASSYPDRGSPLHF.